This is a list of T cell receptor beta chains from one sample in a study of CD8+CD57+ T cells in acquired aplastic anemia. One entry per CDR3 protein, called by TCRdb with MiXCR from the reads. This sample has about 200,000 distinct CDR3 sequences, with 30% to 40% found just once. The specimen was sorted CD4+, CD8+, or CD8+CD57+ T cells (not recorded which) from PBMCs. These receptors all stem from a human donor in good health, serving as a control. The CDR3 runs from the conserved cysteine through the conserved F or W. The D gene is left open where the match is weak. Size is omitted from some rows. Given values are once, few, many or a class for expanded clones.

>TRBJ2-7|TRBV15|few|TRBD1
TGTGCCAGCAGCCACCGGGACAGCCCCTGCGAGCAGTACTTC
CASSHRDSPCEQYF
>TRBJ2-3|TRBV6-5|NA|NA
TGTGCCAGCAGTTACTCGGGCGGGGGCACAGATACGCAGTATTTT
CASSYSGGGTDTQYF
>TRBJ2-5|TRBV20-1|many|TRBD1
TGCAGTGCTAGAGATCAAAGGGGGCTAGAGACCCAGTACTTC
CSARDQRGLETQYF
>TRBJ2-7|TRBV19|few|TRBD2
TGTGCCAGTAGTTCGAAGCGGGAGCCCCCCTACGAGCAGTACTTC
CASSSKREPPYEQYF
>TRBJ2-7|TRBV15|NA|TRBD2
TGTGCCACCAGCAGAGATTCAAGGCTGACTAGCGGGACCTACGAGCAGTACTTC
CATSRDSRLTSGTYEQYF
>TRBJ2-3|TRBV6-1|NA|TRBD1
TGTGCCAGCAGGACAGGGGGCTGGTTCGATACGCAGTATTTT
CASRTGGWFDTQYF
>TRBJ1-1|TRBV20-1|many|NA
TGCAGTGCTGGACACTTGAACACTGAAGCTTTCTTT
CSAGHLNTEAFF
>TRBJ2-1|TRBV20-1|NA|TRBD2
TGCAGTGCTAGACTAGCGGGGGGGCCGAGCAATGAGCAGTTCTTC
CSARLAGGPSNEQFF
>TRBJ2-7|TRBV5-6|NA|TRBD1
TGTGCCAGCAGCCTGACAGGGGGCGAGGACTACGAGCAGTACTTC
CASSLTGGEDYEQYF
>TRBJ2-7|TRBV5-6|few|NA
TGTGCCAGCAGCTTGCTTAAGGGACCAACATCCTACGAGCAGTACTTC
CASSLLKGPTSYEQYF
>TRBJ2-5|TRBV12-5|NA|TRBD2
TGTGCTAGTGGTTCTATCCCTGGACTAGCGGGGGGGACCCAGTACTTC
CASGSIPGLAGGTQYF
>TRBJ1-2|TRBV24-1|NA|NA
TGTGCCACCAGTGCTAGACGAGAGGGCTACACCTTC
CATSARREGYTF
>TRBJ1-2|TRBV6-5|many|NA
TGTGCCAGCAGTTCCCGGGGACACCATGGCTACACCTTC
CASSSRGHHGYTF
>TRBJ2-5|TRBV18|NA|NA
TGTGCCAGCTCACCAGACTCCCGAGAAGAGACCCAGTACTTC
CASSPDSREETQYF
>TRBJ1-3|TRBV19|NA|NA
TGTGCCAGTAGTCCTCCCGGGCAGGGCTCTGGAAACACCATATATTTT
CASSPPGQGSGNTIYF
>TRBJ2-5|TRBV12-3/TRBV12-4|NA|NA
TGTGCCAGCAGTCCGGTTCGGGAAGAGACCCAGTACTTC
CASSPVREETQYF
>TRBJ2-3|TRBV28|few|NA
TGTGCCAGCAGTTCCTACATCCTCACAGATACGCAGTATTTT
CASSSYILTDTQYF
>TRBJ2-5|TRBV7-3|NA|NA
TGTGCCAGCAGCTTTTGGACAGAAGAGACCCAGTACTTC
CASSFWTEETQYF
>TRBJ2-7|TRBV2|many|TRBD1
TGTGCCAGCAGTGTGGGACAGAGAGCCTACGAGCAGTACTTC
CASSVGQRAYEQYF
>TRBJ2-7|TRBV11-2|many|TRBD2
TGTGCCAGCAGCTCATCCCTACTAGCGGCTTCCTACGAGCAGTACTTC
CASSSSLLAASYEQYF
>TRBJ2-7|TRBV20-1|NA|NA
TGCAGTGCATTAGGGCGTAGGCAACGGTACGAGCAGTACTTC
CSALGRRQRYEQYF